These 26 T cell receptor beta chains came from one sample sequenced in a study of read filtering for tumor transcriptome and immune sequencing. Molecular barcoded adaptors covering alpha/delta and beta/gamma chains were used on around 400 ng RNA. TCRdb redid the calling of the reads with MiXCR, one entry per CDR3 protein. Among some 120,000 distinct CDR3 sequences listed, over 10% were seen once. The material sequenced was a population of CD138-negative cells sorted from bone marrow. The receptors originated from a donor at least 40 years old with multiple myeloma.

As regards this clonotype: A read error may explain this, as a much larger clone is one base away. The CDR3 reads CASSLSGGNTGEQFF. The CDR3 DNA reads as TGTGCCAGCAGTCTTAGCGGGGGGAACACCGGGGAGCAGTTTTTT. The rearrangement links TRBV12-3 or TRBV12-4 to TRBJ2-2; 10 bases fit TRBD2. The CDR3 extends over 15 amino acids.

This clonotype was counted many times. This chain links TRBV29-1 with TRBJ1-1; D is unclear. Trimming took off 2 bases at V and 1 base at J, with 11 bases between the two ends. This CDR3 has 14 amino acids. Germline CDR1 SQVTM, CDR2 ANQGSEA. CDR3 DNA: TGCAGCGTTGAAAGGGCAGCCGGGAACACTGAAGCTTTCTTT. Its translation: CSVERAAGNTEAFF.

This clonotype was found a few times. This chain joins TRBV20-1 and TRBJ2-3; 11 bases map to TRBD2. V lost 6 bases to trimming and J lost 7 bases; unmatched junction nucleotides: 9. From germline, CDR1 is DFQATT and CDR2 SNEGSKA (reference sequence). The CDR3 consists of 14 residues. CDR3 region: CSAPTSGITNTQYF. CDR3 nucleotides: TGCAGTGCACCGACTAGCGGGATAACAAATACGCAGTATTTT.

Turning to this clonotype: This may come from a read error, since a much larger clone is one base off. This sequence joins TRBV11-2 and TRBJ2-1, with D possibly TRBD1 on 6 matching bases. CDR1 is SGHAT, CDR2 FQNNGV, per germline. This CDR3 is 13 amino acids long. The CDR3 here is CAGSLARGPKRFF. DNA for the CDR3: TGTGCCGGCAGCTTAGCCAGGGGTCCCAAGAGGTTCTTC.

This clonotype was found many times. V and J are TRBV3-1 and TRBJ2-7; D uncertain. V was shortened by 0 bases and J by 6 bases, with 12 bases between the two germline ends. CDR1 LGHDT and CDR2 YNNKEL come from the germline V gene (reference sequence). This CDR3 spans 14 amino acids. The CDR3 is CASSQDMSLGEQYF. DNA of the CDR3: TGTGCCAGCAGCCAAGATATGAGTCTGGGCGAGCAGTACTTC.

There are many counts of this clonotype. The gene calls are TRBV21-1 and TRBJ2-1; the table names TRBD2, a call not compared with the DNA. TRBV21-1 is annotated as a pseudogene. This CDR3 has 17 residues. The CDR3 DNA reads as TGTGCCAGCAGCAAAGCTCGGTGGGAGGGCCGTTGGAATGAGCAGTTCTTC. Translating it yields CASSKARWEGRWNEQFF.

Many counts were recorded for this clonotype. For the CDR3, the DNA is TGTGCCAGTAGGAATAGCGGGAGTGTCAATGAGCAGTTCTTC. It translates to CASRNSGSVNEQFF. The chain uses TRBV19 and TRBJ2-1; 9 bases are a match to TRBD2. Germline assignment: CDR1 LNHDA and CDR2 SQIVND (reference sequence). J lost 6 bases, V lost 6 bases, and 6 bases had no gene match. The CDR3 contains 14 residues.

This clonotype was found a few times. The chain is built from TRBV5-4 and TRBJ2-5; 10 bases line up with TRBD2. J lost 2 bases, V lost 0 bases, and 7 bases had no gene match. In germline, CDR1 is SGHNT, CDR2 YYREEE (reference sequence). This CDR3 comprises 17 residues. CDR3 protein: CASSLELAGFRQETQYF. Here the CDR3 DNA reads TGTGCCAGCAGCTTGGAACTAGCGGGGTTCAGGCAAGAGACCCAGTACTTC.

This clonotype was counted at least ten times. The V and J genes are TRBV5-6 and TRBJ2-1, with no clear D. The CDR3 sequence is 14 residues long. Germline V gives CDR1 SGHDT, CDR2 YYEEEE. Trimming took off 6 bases at V and 2 bases at J, with 12 bases between the two ends. For the CDR3, the DNA is TGTGCCAGCACCAGCCGGGTACCCTACAATGAGCAGTTCTTC. It encodes CASTSRVPYNEQFF. The whole variable domain, remainder taken from reference TRBV5-6 and TRBJ2-1, is DAGVTQSPTHLIKTRGQQVTLRCSPKSGHDTVSWYQQALGQGPQFIFQYYEEEERQRGNFPDRFSGHQFPNYSSELNVNALLLGDSALYLCASTSRVPYNEQFFGPGTRLTVL.

This clonotype was observed many times. The V call is TRBV5-5, the J call TRBJ2-2; 11 bases are shared with TRBD1. CDR1 is SGHKS and CDR2 is YYEKEE in the germline V gene (reference sequence). With 7 bases clipped from V and 6 bases from J, the junction kept 5 bases outside the gene matches. The CDR3 extends over 14 amino acids. DNA of the CDR3: TGTGCCAGCCTCGGACAGGGGGCTGCCGGGGAGCTGTTTTTT. This translates into CASLGQGAAGELFF. The full variable domain, completed using reference TRBV5-5 and TRBJ2-2, is DAGVTQSPTHLIKTRGQQVTLRCSPISGHKSVSWYQQVLGQGPQFIFQYYEKEERGRGNFPDRFSARQFPNYSSELNVNALLLGDSALYLCASLGQGAAGELFFGEGSRLTVL.

This clonotype was found a few times. It may be a read error: a sequence one base away is much more abundant. The gene calls are TRBV19 and TRBJ2-3, with TRBD1 matching over 9 bases. The CDR3 extends over 16 amino acids. Germline values: CDR1 LNHDA, CDR2 SQIVND (reference sequence). The CDR3 reads CASSMAGTGMPDTRYF. CDR3 sequence (DNA): TGTGCCAGTAGTATGGCCGGGACAGGGATGCCAGATACGCGGTATTTT.

V is TRBV19 and J is TRBJ2-3; no reliable D call. The CDR3 sequence is 16 residues long. CDR1 is LNHDA and CDR2 is SQIVND in the germline V gene (reference sequence). V was pared by 0 bases and J by 0 bases, with 10 bases between. Here the CDR3 DNA reads TGTGCCAGTAGTATAGATCCAGGAGCTAGCACAGATACGCAGTATTTT. This encodes CASSIDPGASTDTQYF.

This clonotype was found many times. The rearrangement uses TRBV4-2 and TRBJ1-1, with no clear D. The V and J ends lost 0 bases and 5 bases respectively, with 10 bases between them. Germline V gene sequence: CDR1 LGHNA, CDR2 YNFKEQ. This CDR3 comprises 14 residues. This CDR3 is CASSQEVGGTEAFF. The CDR3 DNA reads TGTGCCAGCAGCCAAGAAGTAGGTGGGACTGAAGCTTTCTTT.

This clonotype is labeled medium-sized. The rearrangement links TRBV7-9 to TRBJ1-1; D gene uncertain. The germline V gene encodes CDR1 SEHNR and CDR2 FQNEAQ (reference sequence). This CDR3 has 13 residues. Deletions cut 5 bases from V and 7 bases from J, with 14 bases between. CDR3 amino acids: CASSPFDTGEAFF. The CDR3 bases are TGTGCCAGCAGCCCCTTCGACACGGGTGAAGCTTTCTTT.

As for this clonotype: A much larger clonotype is one base distant, so this may be a read error. This chain links TRBV20-1 with TRBJ2-1, with 8 bases aligning to TRBD1. The CDR3 extends over 14 amino acids. The V gene end was trimmed by 1 base and the J gene end by 8 bases; junction bases not matched to a gene: 7. The germline CDR1 and CDR2 sequences are DFQATT and SNEGSKA (reference sequence). The CDR3 coding sequence is TGCAGTGCTAGAGCGGACAGGGTGTACGATGAGCAGTTCTTC. Translated: CSARADRVYDEQFF.

This clonotype has a count of ten or more. The chain recombines TRBV6-6 with TRBJ2-3, with D possibly matching TRBD1 (7 bases). Per germline, CDR1 MNHNY and CDR2 SVGAGI (reference sequence). The CDR3 is made up of 14 amino acids. The V end was cut by 8 bases, the J end by 3 bases, with 15 bases between. The CDR3 DNA reads TGTGCCAGCTCAGGAGGGGGCTTAACAGATACGCAGTATTTT. Its translation: CASSGGGLTDTQYF.

This clonotype was counted a single time. A single base separates this from a much larger clone, so it may be a read error. V gene TRBV6-4 combines with J gene TRBJ1-5; D is ambiguous. CDR1 is MRHNA and CDR2 is SNTAGT in the germline V gene. The CDR3 has 13 amino acids. CDR3 DNA: TGTGCCAACAGTGACTCGCGAGGCGGGTCCCAGCATTTT. Its protein product is CANSDSRGGSQHF.

Details on this clonotype: A much larger clone differs from this one at a single base, so this may be a read error. The V gene is TRBV7-9, the J gene TRBJ2-7; TRBD2 agrees at 7 bases. The CDR3 contains 15 residues. The germline CDR1 and CDR2 sequences are SEHNR and FQNEAQ (reference sequence). The V gene end was trimmed by 8 bases and the J gene end by 3 bases; junction bases not matched to a gene: 13. CDR3 bases: TGTGCCAGCCGCCAAAGACGGGACTACCACTACGAGCAGTACTTC. Amino acid sequence: CASRQRRDYHYEQYF.

This clonotype was observed at least ten times. The rearrangement links TRBV12-3 or TRBV12-4 to TRBJ2-6; no clear D. Trimming took off 6 bases at V and 0 bases at J, with 15 bases between the two ends. The CDR3 extends over 17 amino acids. DNA for the CDR3: TGTGCCAGCAGATCAATGGCCAGCCACTCTGGGGCCAACGTCCTGACTTTC. The encoded protein is CASRSMASHSGANVLTF.

Many counts were recorded for this clonotype. The V and J genes are TRBV5-1 and TRBJ2-5; the match to TRBD2 covers 10 bases. This CDR3 has 15 residues. Germline V CDR1 and CDR2: SGHRS, YFSETQ. The V and J ends lost 0 bases and 4 bases, in that order; junction bases with no gene match: 3. CDR3 residues: CASSLGLAGRETQYF. The CDR3 nucleotides read TGCGCCAGCAGCTTGGGACTAGCGGGTCGAGAGACCCAGTACTTC.

This clonotype was found a few times. Being one base from a much bigger clone, this may be a read error. CDR3 nucleotides: TGTGCCAGCAGCTCGGACCCGACTACTGGGGCGCAGTACTTC. Protein sequence: CASSSDPTTGAQYF. The chain is built from TRBV7-8 and TRBJ2-7; D may be TRBD1 or TRBD2 (5 bases each). The CDR3 sequence is 14 residues long. CDR1 and CDR2 from the germline V gene are SGHVS and FQNEAQ. Trimming left V 4 bases short and J 9 bases short, with 19 bases between.

Ten or more counts support this clonotype. The chain couples TRBV10-3 to TRBJ2-1; D is unresolved. CDR1 is ENHRY, CDR2 SYGVKD, per germline. CDR3 length: 14 residues. The V end was cut by 4 bases, the J end by 6 bases, with 13 bases between. Here the CDR3 DNA reads TGTGCCATCAGTGGTGGGCTTGACCGCAATGAGCAGTTCTTC. This sequence encodes CAISGGLDRNEQFF.

Note on this clonotype: This may arise from a read error, as a much more abundant clone is one base away. This chain connects TRBV7-2 to TRBJ2-3; TRBD2 aligns across 8 bases. The CDR3 consists of 16 residues. V shed 8 bases, J shed 1 base, and the junction held 11 bases outside the gene matches. The V gene's germline CDR1 is SGHTA and CDR2 FQGNSA. This CDR3 is CASGTQRGLGTDTQYF. For the CDR3, the DNA is TGTGCCAGCGGTACCCAGCGGGGGCTCGGCACAGATACGCAGTATTTT.

This clonotype was detected a few times. V is TRBV18 and J is TRBJ1-1, with D tentatively TRBD1 (5 bases). The CDR3 totals 16 residues. Germline CDR1 and CDR2: KGHSH and LQKENI. The germline V and J ends were trimmed by 2 bases and 1 base, with 14 bases remaining between them. In nucleotides, the CDR3 is TGTGCCAGCTCACCAGAGCTCGGGGCAAGGAACACTGAAGCTTTCTTT. Protein product: CASSPELGARNTEAFF.

For this clonotype: It may be a read error: a sequence one base away is much more abundant. The rearrangement joins TRBV11-2 to TRBJ1-2; TRBD1 is a possible D gene (5 bases). The germline gives CDR1 SGHAT, CDR2 FQNNGV. The CDR3 covers 13 residues. The CDR3 sequence is CASSLAGDYGYAF. The DNA for the CDR3 is TGTGCCAGCAGCTTAGCGGGGGACTATGGCTACGCCTTC.

This clonotype has ten or more counts. The chain joins TRBV20-1 to TRBJ2-7; 13 bases fit TRBD2. The length of the CDR3 is 19 residues. With 0 bases clipped from V and 5 bases from J, the junction kept 16 bases outside the gene matches. Germline CDR1 DFQATT, CDR2 SNEGSKA (reference sequence). DNA of the CDR3: TGCAGTGCTAGAGAACCCCCCGGGACTAGCGGGAACCGGGTGAACGAGCAGTACTTC. Translation gives CSAREPPGTSGNRVNEQYF.